This T cell receptor beta chain was obtained from a study of blood T cells in healthy people across ages. General study results and limits: Relative to aged donors, long-lived donors carried more naive CD4+ cells and displayed higher diversity. Estimated diversity across one million T cells was deemed an underestimate. PBMCs went unsorted, and a conclusive naive versus antigen-experienced comparison was therefore prevented.

With a J-beta primer mix and a sample-barcoded 5' primer, a second PCR ran about 7 to 12 cycles. TCRdb fed the 5' RACE reads into MiXCR, producing one record per CDR3 protein. There are 1.5 million to 2 million distinct CDR3 sequences in the sample; approximately 50% occur only once, and about 2.1% lies in the top ten. As regards this clonotype: Its target is unknown.

The source is a woman aged 40 to 50 in good health. The sample comprised blood.

CDR3 protein: CASSDRDVRFEQYF. DNA of the CDR3: TGTGCCAGCAGTGACCGGGACGTACGCTTCGAGCAGTACTTC. The rearrangement links TRBV2 to TRBJ2-7; D is tentatively TRBD1 or TRBD2 (5 bases each). CDR1 SNHLY and CDR2 FYNNEI come from the germline V gene. This CDR3 has 14 amino acids. Between the trimmed V and J ends, which lost 3 bases and 6 bases, there was a span of 15 bases. The full variable domain, in which reference TRBV2 and TRBJ2-7 provide the parts outside the CDR3, is EPEVTQTPSHQVTQMGQEVILRCVPISNHLYFYWYRQILGQKVEFLVSFYNNEISEKSEIFDDQFSVERPDGSNFTLKIRSTKLEDSAMYFCASSDRDVRFEQYFGPGTRLTVT.